The 5 T cell receptor beta chains reported below all come from one sample, sequenced in a study of blood T cell repertoires in COVID-19. Assay used: immunoSEQ multiplex PCR; TCRdb lists only in-frame clones, some missing. The data contain roughly 76,000 clones, around 90% of them seen just once; the ten biggest clones take up 4.5% to 5.5%. Sequencing was carried out using peripheral blood. The receptor set was obtained from a woman aged 55-69 years with active COVID-19.

This clone showed up just once. This chain connects TRBV28 to TRBJ2-1; TRBD2 matches at 8 bases. Germline CDR1 MDHEN, CDR2 SYDVKM. The V and J ends lost 3 bases and 1 base, in that order; junction bases with no gene match: 2. The CDR3 contains 15 residues. The CDR3 bases are TGTGCCAGCAGTTTTGGCGGGAGGTCCTACAATGAGCAGTTCTTC. It is translated as CASSFGGRSYNEQFF.

The V and J genes are TRBV19 and TRBJ2-2; the D is unclear. The germline V gene has CDR1 LNHDA and CDR2 SQIVND (reference sequence). V lost 8 bases and J 4 bases, leaving 8 bases between the germline ends. This CDR3 is 12 amino acids long. CDR3 sequence (DNA): TGTGCCAGTGGCCCGGGCACCGGGGAGCTGTTTTTT. The encoded protein is CASGPGTGELFF.

The chain employs TRBV19 and TRBJ2-3; 8 bases line up with TRBD1. The V and J ends lost 5 bases and 1 base, in that order; junction bases with no gene match: 2. CDR1 LNHDA and CDR2 SQIVND come from the germline V gene (reference sequence). This CDR3 region has 14 residues. The CDR3 DNA is TGTGCCAGTAGTGTACAGGGGGGCACAGATACGCAGTATTTT. Translating gives CASSVQGGTDTQYF.

The chain couples TRBV12-3 or TRBV12-4 to TRBJ2-1; tentative D call: TRBD1 (6 bases). This CDR3 has 11 amino acids. V shed 6 bases and J shed 13 bases, with 13 bases lying between them. This CDR3 reads CASSGTRDQFF. CDR3 in DNA: TGTGCCAGCAGCGGGACAAGGGACCAGTTCTTC.

The V gene is TRBV19, the J gene TRBJ1-1, with 10 bases lining up with TRBD1. The CDR3 has 15 amino acids. The trim removed 7 bases at V and 1 base at J, leaving 6 bases unmatched. CDR1 is LNHDA and CDR2 is SQIVND in the germline V gene (reference sequence). The CDR3, as DNA: TGTGCCAGTAAGGGGACAGGGGCGCAGAACACTGAAGCTTTCTTT. Residues: CASKGTGAQNTEAFF.